The rows below give T cell receptor beta chains drawn from one sample of a study of cytomegalovirus exposure and HLA in healthy donors. Some clones are missing from TCRdb's copy, which holds only in-frame ones; the method was immunoSEQ multiplex PCR. This table has approximately 160,000 clones, roughly 65% appearing once. Source material: PBMCs. These receptors were obtained from a man aged 18 to 35 in good health and CMV-seropositive. Each CDR3 is given with its conserved first and last residue. Fields, in order: clone size, D gene, V gene, J gene, CDR3 DNA, CDR3 protein. D genes are given only for firm matches. Part of the rows lack a size; the others show once, few, many or a class for expanded clones.

>-|-|TRBV6-1|TRBJ1-5
TGTGCCAGCAGTGGAGAAACCGAGGCCCAGCATTTT
CASSGETEAQHF
>-|TRBD2|TRBV6-5|TRBJ2-1
TGTGCCAGCAGTGCAGGACTAGCGGGGGCGGGTGAGCAGTTCTTC
CASSAGLAGAGEQFF
>-|-|TRBV12-5|TRBJ1-1
TGTGCTAGTGGTTCTGACGGGGGGGACACTGAAGCTTTCTTT
CASGSDGGDTEAFF
>-|TRBD2|TRBV5-4|TRBJ2-2
TGTGCCAGCAGCTCCCTACTAGCGGGGAACACCGGGGAGCTGTTTTTT
CASSSLLAGNTGELFF
>-|-|TRBV6-1|TRBJ1-2
TGTGCCAGCAACAAAGGGGCGAATGGCTACACCTTC
CASNKGANGYTF
>-|TRBD1|TRBV9|TRBJ2-5
TGTGCCAGCAGCGTAGACAGGGGTCGAGGAGGAGAGACCCAGTACTTC
CASSVDRGRGGETQYF
>few|-|TRBV7-2|TRBJ2-2
TGTGCCAGCAGCTCCGACACCTACACCGGGGAGCTGTTTTTT
CASSSDTYTGELFF
>-|-|TRBV4-2|TRBJ1-6
TGTGCCAGCAGCCAAGACAGGAATTCACCCCTCCACTTT
CASSQDRNSPLHF
>-|TRBD2|TRBV19|TRBJ2-3
TGTGCCAGTAGTATAGGAGGACTAGCCTCGGTCACAGATACGCAGTATTTT
CASSIGGLASVTDTQYF
>-|TRBD2|TRBV7-2|TRBJ2-1
TGTGCCAGCAGCTTAGCCGGGGGGGATCTGTTCTTC
CASSLAGGDLFF
>-|TRBD2|TRBV7-2|TRBJ2-3
TGTGCCAGCAGCTCTCAAGCGGGGGGGCCCGATACGCAGTATTTT
CASSSQAGGPDTQYF
>-|-|TRBV5-6|TRBJ2-1
TGTGCCAGCAGCGGGGCTATCAGGGTTTCGGGTGAGCAGTTCTTC
CASSGAIRVSGEQFF
>-|-|TRBV30|TRBJ1-3
TGTGCCGTCAGGCCTTTTCAAGTAAACACCATATATTTT
CAVRPFQVNTIYF
>-|TRBD1|TRBV10-3|TRBJ1-1
TGTGCCATCAGCAGACAGGGGGGACAGAACACTGAAGCTTTCTTT
CAISRQGGQNTEAFF
>-|-|TRBV28|TRBJ1-2
TGTGCCAGCAGTTCCTATGCAGGCCATGGCTACACCTTC
CASSSYAGHGYTF
>-|TRBD2|TRBV2|TRBJ2-5
TGTGCCAGCAGTGTGAGGGGAGGGGAGACCCAGTACTTC
CASSVRGGETQYF
>once|TRBD1|TRBV11-3|TRBJ2-5
TGTGCCAGCAGCCCTCCGGGACAGGGAAGAGAGACCCAGTACTTC
CASSPPGQGRETQYF
>once|-|TRBV28|TRBJ1-2
TGTGCCAGCAGGAGGGTGTTCGACTATGGCTACACCTTC
CASRRVFDYGYTF
>-|TRBD1|TRBV5-1|TRBJ2-3
TGCGCCAGCAGCGGGGGACAGGGAGACGCAGATACGCAGTATTTT
CASSGGQGDADTQYF
>-|-|TRBV9|TRBJ2-3
TGTGCCAGCAGCGTAACTCCGGGGAACACAGATACGCAGTATTTT
CASSVTPGNTDTQYF
>few|TRBD1|TRBV7-3|TRBJ1-2
TGTGCCAGCCGAGGGGTCAACAGGGGCGGCTACACCTTC
CASRGVNRGGYTF
>-|-|TRBV4-1|TRBJ1-2
TGCGCCAGCAGCCAAGATATAGCGGCGACCACCTATGGCTACACCTTC
CASSQDIAATTYGYTF
>few|-|TRBV9|TRBJ1-5
TGTGCCAGCAGCGATTCCGGGTCGCGGATGCAGCCCCAGCATTTT
CASSDSGSRMQPQHF
>-|TRBD2|TRBV30|TRBJ2-3
TGTGCCTCCTCAGCGGGAGAAAGATATTACACAGATACGCAGTATTTT
CASSAGERYYTDTQYF
>-|TRBD1|TRBV14|TRBJ2-1
TGTGCCAGCAGCCAAGTATCCGGGACAGGCCCCGATGAGCAGTTCTTC
CASSQVSGTGPDEQFF
>once|TRBD1|TRBV5-1|TRBJ2-3
TGCGCCAGCAGCTTTGGACAGGGCACAGATACGCAGTATTTT
CASSFGQGTDTQYF
>-|-|TRBV28|TRBJ1-5
TGTGCCAGCAGTTTAAGGGGATTCAATCAGCCCCAGCATTTT
CASSLRGFNQPQHF
>few|TRBD1|TRBV19|TRBJ1-3
TGTGCCAGTAGTATACTACGCAGGGGGCCTGGAAACACCATATATTTT
CASSILRRGPGNTIYF
>-|-|TRBV5-1|TRBJ2-2
TGCGCCAGCAGCTTGGAACAAGCGAACACCGGGGAGCTGTTTTTT
CASSLEQANTGELFF
>few|TRBD1|TRBV11-2|TRBJ1-1
TGTGCCAGCAGCTTAGGTGACAGGGGGCAAACTGAAGCTTTCTTT
CASSLGDRGQTEAFF
>-|-|TRBV29-1|TRBJ2-3
TGCAGCGTCCCGGACTGGTGGGGTACAGATATGCAGTATTTT
CSVPDWWGTDMQYF
>-|TRBD1|TRBV5-5|TRBJ1-5
TGTGCCAGCAGCCCACCACAGGGGGACAATCAGCCCCAGCATTTT
CASSPPQGDNQPQHF
>-|-|TRBV6-1|TRBJ1-5
TGTGCCAGCAGTGTATTACAGGGTAGTCCCAATCAGCCCCAGCATTTT
CASSVLQGSPNQPQHF
>-|-|TRBV25-1|TRBJ1-4
TGTGCCAGCAGTTCTCAGGGTACTAGCTCCGAAAAACTGTTTTTT
CASSSQGTSSEKLFF
>-|-|TRBV29-1|TRBJ1-1
TGCACCGGAGCCAACACTGAAGCTTTCTTT
CTGANTEAFF
>-|TRBD1|TRBV7-3|TRBJ1-6
TGTGCCAGCAGCTTAGAAGGACAGGGGAATTCACCCCTCCACTTT
CASSLEGQGNSPLHF
>-|TRBD2|TRBV28|TRBJ2-3
TGTGCCAGCAGCCAGTTTAAAGGCGGGTGGGCTAGCGGGGGCCGAGGTACGCAGTATTTT
CASSQFKGGWASGGRGTQYF
>-|TRBD1|TRBV30|TRBJ1-2
TGTGCCTGGAGAGGGACAGAGGGGTGGTATGGCTACACCTTC
CAWRGTEGWYGYTF
>-|-|TRBV7-6|TRBJ2-3
TGTGCCAGCAGCCAAGGGGTTGCGCAGTATTTT
CASSQGVAQYF
>-|TRBD1|TRBV6-1|TRBJ1-1
TGTGCCAGCAGTGAAGAAACAGGGGGCACTGAAGCTTTCTTT
CASSEETGGTEAFF
>few|-|TRBV28|TRBJ1-2
TGTGCCAGCAGTTTTTACAGGTTTCTTTCTATTTCTAACTATGGCTACACCTTC
CASSFYRFLSISNYGYTF
>few|-|TRBV13|TRBJ2-2
TGTGCCAGCAGCTTAGGGGTGGAGGGCGAGCTGTTTTTT
CASSLGVEGELFF
>-|TRBD1|TRBV18|TRBJ1-3
TGTGCCAGCTCACCAATTACAGGGGGAAGTGCTGGAAACACCATATATTTT
CASSPITGGSAGNTIYF
>few|TRBD1|TRBV6-4|TRBJ1-1
TGTGCCAGCAGTGAGGGACAGGGTGAAGCTTTCTTT
CASSEGQGEAFF
>-|-|TRBV29-1|TRBJ1-1
TGCAGCGTGGGGGCGAACACTGAAGCTTTCTTT
CSVGANTEAFF
>-|TRBD2|TRBV5-1|TRBJ2-3
TGCGCCAGCAGCTTAGGACTAGCGGGGGGAACAGATACGCAGTATTTT
CASSLGLAGGTDTQYF
>-|TRBD1|TRBV19|TRBJ1-1
TGTGCCAGTAGTAGGGACAGGGTTAACACTGAAGCTTTCTTT
CASSRDRVNTEAFF